Below, 8 T cell receptor beta chains from the same sample are listed, as sequenced in a study of blood T cell repertoires in COVID-19. Produced via immunoSEQ multiplex PCR; TCRdb's table is partial and in-frame only. The table lists 410,000 or so clones, roughly 90% of them singletons. Sample: peripheral blood. The receptors were gathered from a woman aged 40 to 50 with COVID-19, enrolled during active disease.

The V and J genes are TRBV21-1 and TRBJ1-5; TRBD1 reflects the table's D call only, with no check against the DNA. TRBV21-1 represents a pseudogene. CDR3 length: 18 residues. For the CDR3, the DNA is TGTGCCAGCAGCAAAGATAGCGAGGACAGGAGCTACAATCAGCCCCAGCATTTT. Translating it yields CASSKDSEDRSYNQPQHF.

The chain uses TRBV5-5 and TRBJ2-7; D is undetermined. The CDR3 covers 13 residues. Per the germline V gene, CDR1 is SGHKS and CDR2 is YYEKEE (reference sequence). V was shortened by 2 bases and J by 2 bases, with 8 bases between the two germline ends. The CDR3 sequence is CASSFGPAYEQYF. DNA of the CDR3: TGTGCCAGCAGCTTCGGTCCGGCCTACGAGCAGTACTTC.

The chain is built from TRBV5-4 and TRBJ1-1; the D gene is possibly TRBD1 (5 bases). Trimming took off 3 bases at V and 5 bases at J, with 11 bases between the two ends. The CDR3 runs 13 residues. From germline, CDR1 is SGHNT and CDR2 YYREEE (reference sequence). CDR3 residues: CASSYGGGTEAFF. In nucleotides, the CDR3 is TGTGCCAGCAGCTATGGCGGGGGGACTGAAGCTTTCTTT.

The CDR3 DNA sequence: TGTGCCAGCAGTTACGGTCCGACAGGGATGGGGGACGAGCAGTACTTC. It is translated as CASSYGPTGMGDEQYF. This chain connects TRBV6-2 or TRBV6-3 to TRBJ2-7; TRBD1 aligns across 7 bases. This CDR3 spans 16 amino acids. Germline CDR1 MNHEY, CDR2 SVGEGT. V trimming: 2 bases; J trimming: 5 bases; junction bases outside the gene matches: 12.

The V call is TRBV7-2, the J call TRBJ2-5; TRBD2 matches at 7 bases. V shed 5 bases, J shed 4 bases, and the junction held 10 bases outside the gene matches. Germline loops: CDR1 SGHTA, CDR2 FQGNSA. The CDR3 is 15 residues long. CDR3: CASSRAGTKGETQYF. As DNA, the CDR3 is TGTGCCAGCAGCCGCGCGGGGACTAAGGGAGAGACCCAGTACTTC.

The chain uses TRBV6-1 and TRBJ2-1, with 8 bases lining up with TRBD2. Germline CDR1 MNHNS, CDR2 SASEGT. V lost 2 bases, J lost 5 bases, and 8 bases stayed unmatched. The length of the CDR3 is 16 residues. CDR3 in DNA: TGTGCCAGCAGTGAATGGAGTAGCGGGGCTAACAATGAGCAGTTCTTC. It specifies CASSEWSSGANNEQFF.

The chain joins TRBV29-1 to TRBJ1-1; 7 bases line up with TRBD1. There are 14 residues in the CDR3. V gave up 8 bases and J gave up 5 bases; unmatched junction bases: 14. Looked up from germline, CDR1 is SQVTM and CDR2 is ANQGSEA. The CDR3 nucleotides read TGCAGCTTACGGAGGGCCCAGGGGGGAACTGAAGCTTTCTTT. This sequence encodes CSLRRAQGGTEAFF.

CDR3 coding DNA: TGCGCCAGCAGCCAAGATAAGAAAGAGCAGGGCACAGATACGCAGTATTTT. Its translation: CASSQDKKEQGTDTQYF. The rearrangement joins TRBV4-3 to TRBJ2-3; D unresolved. The length of the CDR3 is 17 residues. Germline V gene sequence: CDR1 LGHNA, CDR2 YSLEER. V shed 0 bases and J shed 1 base, with 14 bases lying between them.